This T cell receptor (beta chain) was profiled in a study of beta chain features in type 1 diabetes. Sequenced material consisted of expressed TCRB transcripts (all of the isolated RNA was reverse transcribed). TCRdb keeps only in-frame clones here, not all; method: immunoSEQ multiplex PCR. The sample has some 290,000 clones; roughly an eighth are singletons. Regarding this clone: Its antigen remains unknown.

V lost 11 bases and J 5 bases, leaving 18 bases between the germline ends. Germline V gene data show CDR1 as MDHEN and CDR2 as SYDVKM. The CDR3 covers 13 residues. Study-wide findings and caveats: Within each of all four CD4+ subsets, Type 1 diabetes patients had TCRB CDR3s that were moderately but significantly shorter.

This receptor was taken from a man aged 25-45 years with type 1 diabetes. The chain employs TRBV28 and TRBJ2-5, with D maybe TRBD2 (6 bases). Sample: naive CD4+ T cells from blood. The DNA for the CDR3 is TGTGCCTCCTACGGGGGTCCGGGTGAGACCCAGTACTTC. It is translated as CASYGGPGETQYF.